This T cell receptor beta chain was captured in a study of beta chain features in type 1 diabetes. Study-level findings and limits: High-TCR-expressing cells could be over-represented by cDNA sequencing. In all four CD4+ subsets, TCRB CDR3 length was significantly, moderately reduced in type 1 diabetes. PCR could preferentially amplify shorter templates, alike in patients and controls.

CDR1 is MNHEY and CDR2 is SVGAGI in the germline V gene. V shed 5 bases, J shed 4 bases, and the junction held 2 bases outside the gene matches. The length of the CDR3 is 14 residues. Every bit of the isolated RNA underwent reverse transcription, so sequencing read expressed TCRB transcripts. Clones were sequenced by immunoSEQ multiplex PCR, and TCRdb holds only the in-frame ones, with some missing. Of around 340,000 clones detected, around 8.5% appear once; the ten largest clones hold roughly 0.99%. With respect to this clone: Its antigen remains unknown. This same CDR3 is encoded by further DNA sequences in the sample.

Sequenced sample: central memory CD4+ T cells from blood. The chain employs TRBV6-5 and TRBJ2-5; 12 positions agree with TRBD2. The clonotype comes from a man in his thirties or forties with type 1 diabetes. CDR3 sequence: CASSPGLAGETQYF. In DNA form, the CDR3 reads TGTGCCAGCAGTCCGGGACTAGCGGGAGAGACCCAGTACTTC.